These 10 T cell receptor beta chains were all obtained from the same sample, sequenced in a study of blood T cell repertoires in COVID-19. The table came from immunoSEQ multiplex PCR; TCRdb's copy has only in-frame clones and leaves some out. This table holds 140,000 to 150,000 clones, approximately 90% found once. Sequencing was performed on peripheral blood. Source of these receptors: a human donor in a cohort sampled during active COVID-19.

CDR3 nucleotide sequence: TGCGCCAGCAGCTTGGTCCCACTAGCGGGGGGCACAGATACGCAGTATTTT. This gives the protein CASSLVPLAGGTDTQYF. The chain links TRBV5-1 to TRBJ2-3; 11 nucleotides align to TRBD2. V was pared by 0 bases and J by 1 base, with 4 bases of the junction left unmatched. From germline, CDR1 is SGHRS and CDR2 YFSETQ. The CDR3 length is 17 residues.

The J gene is TRBJ2-5, the V gene TRBV3-1 (or the pseudogene TRBV3-2); 7 nucleotides line up with TRBD1. The CDR3 extends over 15 amino acids. V trimming: 1 base; J trimming: 5 bases; junction bases outside the gene matches: 7. Germline CDR1 LGHDT, CDR2 YNNKEL (reference sequence). This chain's CDR3 is CASSQVGQVGETQYF. The CDR3 bases are TGTGCCAGCAGCCAAGTTGGACAGGTGGGGGAGACCCAGTACTTC.

Comment on this clone: Other DNA sequences within the sample encode an identical CDR3. CDR3 protein: CASSPPGQETQYF. CDR3 DNA: TGTGCCAGCTCACCCCCGGGTCAAGAGACCCAGTACTTC. This chain joins TRBV18 and TRBJ2-5; D gene uncertain. This CDR3 has 13 amino acids. Germline CDR1 is KGHSH and CDR2 is LQKENI. V lost 3 bases, J lost 2 bases, and 7 bases lay in between.

The chain employs TRBV15 and TRBJ2-2; TRBD2 matches at 10 bases. Unmatched junction bases numbered 3, after V lost 2 bases and J lost 6 bases. The CDR3 contains 15 residues. Germline V gene data show CDR1 as LNHNV and CDR2 as YYDKDF (reference sequence). The CDR3 DNA follows: TGTGCCACCAGCAGATCCCTAGCGGGGGCCGGGGAGCTGTTTTTT. Its translation: CATSRSLAGAGELFF.

Points on this clone: This specimen includes other DNA sequences encoding the same CDR3. The V call is TRBV5-1, the J call TRBJ2-5, with 7 positions matching TRBD1. J gave up 2 bases and V 2 bases, and 3 bases lay outside the gene matches. The germline gives CDR1 SGHRS, CDR2 YFSETQ. The CDR3 extends over 14 amino acids. The CDR3 DNA reads as TGCGCCAGCAGCTTACGGGACAGTCAAGAGACCCAGTACTTC. It translates to CASSLRDSQETQYF.

This clone has only a few counts. This sequence joins TRBV6-5 and TRBJ1-4; TRBD1 matches 7 bases. The germline gives CDR1 MNHEY, CDR2 SVGAGI. Trimming at V came to 4 bases and at J to 7 bases, leaving 6 bases not matched to a gene. The CDR3 is 14 residues long. CDR3 amino acids: CASSFDRVFEKLFF. The CDR3 DNA follows: TGTGCCAGCAGTTTCGACAGGGTATTTGAAAAACTGTTTTTT.

This clone has more than one count but fewer than ten. V gene TRBV9 combines with J gene TRBJ1-2; perhaps TRBD1 as D (6 bases). The CDR3 spans 14 residues. Trimming stripped 2 bases from V and 2 bases from J, with 10 bases between. The germline V gene encodes CDR1 SGDLS and CDR2 YYNGEE. The CDR3 nucleotides read TGTGCCAGCAGCGTTCGGGGGGCAAACTATGGCTACACCTTC. Protein: CASSVRGANYGYTF.

This clone was observed a handful of times. This sequence joins TRBV6-5 and TRBJ1-6, with a weak D call TRBD1 (5 bases). Deletions cut 5 bases from V and 7 bases from J, with 15 bases between. This CDR3 has 15 amino acids. Looked up from germline, CDR1 is MNHEY and CDR2 is SVGAGI. The CDR3 sequence is CASSPGPGRNSPLHF. The CDR3 bases are TGTGCCAGCAGTCCCGGGCCAGGGAGGAATTCACCCCTCCACTTT.

The rearrangement uses TRBV2 and TRBJ1-5, with a weak D call TRBD1 (6 bases). Germline loops: CDR1 SNHLY, CDR2 FYNNEI. V shed 6 bases and J shed 2 bases, with 14 bases lying between them. CDR3 length: 15 amino acids. Here the CDR3 reads CASRVQGAGNQPQHF. CDR3 sequence (DNA): TGTGCCAGCAGAGTACAGGGAGCCGGCAATCAGCCCCAGCATTTT.

The rearrangement uses TRBV5-1 and TRBJ2-5; tentative D call: TRBD2 (5 bases). Trimming took off 0 bases at V and 4 bases at J, with 16 bases between the two ends. CDR1 SGHRS and CDR2 YFSETQ come from the germline V gene. The CDR3 contains 16 residues. The CDR3 DNA reads as TGCGCCAGCAGCTTGGGTGGTAGCGCGGCACCAGAGACCCAGTACTTC. Translation: CASSLGGSAAPETQYF.